The 29 T cell receptor beta chains presented below share a single source sample, sequenced in a study of shared clonotypes between healthy human individuals. Sequencing used immunoSEQ multiplex PCR; TCRdb keeps in-frame clones, though not all of them. The table has roughly 110,000 clones, 68% seen once. The sequenced sample was memory CD8+ T cells sorted from blood. Sample subset: CD45RO+ cells pooled with CCR7-negative TemRA cells. These receptors were taken from a woman under 40 in good health.

This sequence joins TRBV11-2 and TRBJ1-1; TRBD1 agrees at 9 bases. V trimming: 6 bases; J trimming: 5 bases; junction bases outside the gene matches: 10. The CDR3 is 15 amino acids. Per germline, CDR1 SGHAT and CDR2 FQNNGV. CDR3: CASRTNRGQGTEAFF. CDR3 sequence (DNA): TGTGCCAGCAGGACCAACAGGGGGCAGGGTACTGAAGCTTTCTTT.

V is TRBV4-1 and J is TRBJ2-3; D remains unclear. Trimming took 1 base from V and 0 from J, leaving 8 bases between them. The CDR3 spans 15 residues. Germline CDR1 is MGHRA and CDR2 is YSYEKL. The DNA of the CDR3 is TGCGCCAGCAGCCAAGGCATTCTGAGCACAGATACGCAGTATTTT. Its protein is CASSQGILSTDTQYF.

The V gene is TRBV11-2, the J gene TRBJ2-1, with 12 bases matching TRBD1. Germline values: CDR1 SGHAT, CDR2 FQNNGV. This CDR3 comprises 17 residues. V dropped 6 bases and J dropped 8; count of bases not matched to a gene: 14. CDR3 in amino acids: CASRTGTGGIFFDEQFF. Written as DNA, the CDR3 is TGTGCCAGCAGGACCGGGACAGGGGGCATTTTTTTCGATGAGCAGTTCTTC.

This chain links TRBV15 with TRBJ2-7; a weak D match, TRBD1 (6 bases). CDR3 length: 15 amino acids. Trimming removed 4 bases at V and 1 base at J, with 14 bases between. The germline gives CDR1 LNHNV, CDR2 YYDKDF (reference sequence). The CDR3 loop reads CATSTGTTRSYEQYF. CDR3 nucleotide sequence: TGTGCCACCAGCACCGGGACAACAAGATCCTACGAGCAGTACTTC.

The chain is built from TRBV28 and TRBJ1-1; weak D call: TRBD1 (5 bases). Trimming removed 6 bases at V and 2 bases at J, with 13 bases between. The CDR3 is 14 amino acids. Germline V CDR1 and CDR2: MDHEN, SYDVKM. Written as DNA, the CDR3 is TGTGCCAGCAGAGAGGGGCTCAGAAACACTGAAGCTTTCTTT. Translation: CASREGLRNTEAFF.

This chain uses TRBV6-5 with TRBJ1-2; unclear D gene. Germline V gene lookup returns CDR1 MNHEY and CDR2 SVGAGI. This CDR3 spans 11 amino acids. Trimming removed 9 bases from V and 5 bases from J, with 10 bases in between. The CDR3 reads CASSGMYGYTF. DNA for the CDR3: TGTGCCAGTTCAGGAATGTATGGCTACACCTTC.

The chain carries TRBV25-1 and TRBJ2-6; tentative D call: TRBD2 (5 bases). V was shortened by 4 bases and J by 1 base, with 11 bases between the two germline ends. The CDR3 runs to 16 residues. Germline-derived CDR1 and CDR2 are MGHDK and SYGVNS. CDR3 in amino acids: CASSGRVESGANVLTF. In DNA, the CDR3 is TGTGCCAGCAGTGGGCGGGTTGAGTCTGGGGCCAACGTCCTGACTTTC.

This clone is deemed medium-sized. The V gene is TRBV19, the J gene TRBJ1-4; D is perhaps TRBD1 (5 bases). Germline V CDR1 and CDR2: LNHDA, SQIVND (reference sequence). V was clipped by 1 base and J by 0 bases, with 9 bases between them. The CDR3 extends over 16 amino acids. The chain's CDR3 is CASSIAGYATNEKLFF. Written as DNA, the CDR3 is TGTGCCAGTAGTATAGCAGGGTATGCAACTAATGAAAAACTGTTTTTT.

On this clone: A single base is all that separates this from a far larger clone, so a read error is likely. The chain employs TRBV6-5 and TRBJ2-7; D could derive from TRBD1 or TRBD2 (5 bases each). The CDR3 is made up of 15 amino acids. Germline CDR1 reads MNHEY; CDR2 reads SVGAGI. CDR3 in amino acids: CANSYSAGSSYEQYF. The CDR3 DNA reads as TGTGCCAACAGTTACTCTGCAGGGAGCTCCTACGAGCAGTACTTC.

The chain recombines TRBV14 with TRBJ2-7; 10 positions agree with TRBD2. CDR1 and CDR2 from the germline V gene are SGHDN and FVKESK. With V trimmed by 1 base and J by 5 bases, 5 bases remained unmatched. This CDR3 is built from 15 residues. The CDR3 is CASSQVLAGVHEQYF. The DNA for the CDR3 is TGTGCCAGCAGCCAAGTCCTAGCGGGAGTCCACGAGCAGTACTTC.

The chain uses TRBV4-1 and TRBJ2-7, with a weak D call TRBD2 (6 bases). The length of the CDR3 is 16 residues. V lost 0 bases to trimming and J lost 0 bases, with 12 bases between them. Germline V gene data show CDR1 as MGHRA and CDR2 as YSYEKL. This CDR3 reads CASSQESGLYSYEQYF. DNA for the CDR3: TGCGCCAGCAGCCAAGAATCCGGACTATACTCCTACGAGCAGTACTTC.

Many counts were recorded for this clone. J is TRBJ1-1 and V is TRBV7-9, with TRBD1 identical over 7 bases. Trimming took 5 bases from V and 6 from J; bases not matched to a gene: 6. The germline gives CDR1 SEHNR, CDR2 FQNEAQ (reference sequence). This CDR3 is 13 amino acids long. The CDR3 DNA is TGTGCCAGCAGCCGAGACAGGGAGGCTGAAGCTTTCTTT. Amino acids: CASSRDREAEAFF.

This clone has just one count. The V gene is TRBV2, the J gene TRBJ1-4; weak D call: TRBD1 (5 bases). V lost 2 bases, J lost 5 bases, and 18 bases lay in between. There are 17 residues in the CDR3. Germline CDR1 is SNHLY and CDR2 is FYNNEI. Here the CDR3 DNA reads TGTGCCAGCAGTGAATCCGGGGCCCGAGCCTCGAATGAAAAACTGTTTTTT. This sequence encodes CASSESGARASNEKLFF.

This clone was found once. The genes are TRBV29-1 and TRBJ1-2, with 10 bases that match TRBD1. Germline loops: CDR1 SQVTM, CDR2 ANQGSEA. The CDR3 has 13 amino acids. V shed 4 bases and J 6 bases; nucleotides not matched to a gene: 5. CDR3 bases: TGCAGCGTTGGCAGACAGGGGGCCCATGGCTACACCTTC. It is translated as CSVGRQGAHGYTF.

The J gene is TRBJ2-7, the V gene TRBV15; D might be TRBD2 (6 bases). CDR1 and CDR2 (germline): LNHNV, YYDKDF (reference sequence). V was trimmed by 6 bases and J by 3 bases, leaving 18 bases between them. The CDR3 extends over 15 amino acids. The CDR3 here is CATRHGELADYEQYF. CDR3 DNA sequence: TGTGCCACCAGACACGGGGAACTAGCCGACTACGAGCAGTACTTC. Full variable domain (missing parts from reference TRBV15 and TRBJ2-7): DAMVIQNPRYQVTQFGKPVTLSCSQTLNHNVMYWYQQKSSQAPKLLFHYYDKDFNNEADTPDNFQSRRPNTSFCFLDIRSPGLGDTAMYLCATRHGELADYEQYFGPGTRLTVT.

The chain couples TRBV28 to TRBJ2-7; no firm D call. Trimming left V 1 base short and J 3 bases short, with 10 bases between. Germline-derived CDR1 and CDR2 are MDHEN and SYDVKM. There are 14 residues in the CDR3. The CDR3 coding sequence is TGTGCCAGCAGTTTATCCACCCTTTACTACGAGCAGTACTTC. Its protein is CASSLSTLYYEQYF.

The table lists this clone with a few counts. The same CDR3 also results from other DNA sequences found in this sample. V gene TRBV5-6 combines with J gene TRBJ2-7; 9 bases agree with TRBD1. The J segment lost 6 bases and the V segment lost 4 bases, leaving 5 bases of the junction unmatched. The CDR3 is 13 amino acids. CDR1 and CDR2 from the germline V gene are SGHDT and YYEEEE. CDR3 sequence: CASSPQGAGEQYF. For the CDR3, the DNA is TGTGCCAGCAGCCCACAGGGGGCGGGCGAGCAGTACTTC.

V and J are TRBV7-7 and TRBJ2-1, with D possibly called TRBD1 or TRBD2 (5 bases each). The CDR3 is made up of 16 amino acids. The V gene lost 3 bases and the J gene lost 7 bases, with 19 bases spanning the gap. Germline CDR1 reads SSHAT; CDR2 reads FNYEAQ (reference sequence). The CDR3 is CASSLNWDPPSNEQFF. The CDR3 bases are TGTGCCAGCAGCTTGAATTGGGACCCCCCGTCAAATGAGCAGTTCTTC.

The rearrangement links TRBV15 to TRBJ2-2; D is perhaps TRBD2 (7 bases). Germline CDR1 LNHNV, CDR2 YYDKDF (reference sequence). Trimming pared 6 bases from V and 3 bases from J, leaving 14 bases between. CDR3 length: 15 amino acids. The CDR3 spells CATSTGGLDTGELFF. For the CDR3, the DNA is TGTGCCACCAGTACGGGGGGCCTGGACACCGGGGAGCTGTTTTTT.

V is TRBV19 and J is TRBJ2-7, with 8 bases matching TRBD2. CDR1 LNHDA and CDR2 SQIVND come from the germline V gene (reference sequence). This CDR3 is built from 14 residues. Germline trimming cut 5 bases from V and 9 bases from J; bases unmatched to any gene: 12. CDR3 region: CASSPGLTGRGQYF. The CDR3 DNA sequence: TGTGCCAGTAGTCCGGGACTGACCGGGAGGGGGCAGTACTTC. The full variable domain, completed using reference TRBV19 and TRBJ2-7, is DGGITQSPKYLFRKEGQNVTLSCEQNLNHDAMYWYRQDPGQGLRLIYYSQIVNDFQKGDIAEGYSVSREKKESFPLTVTSAQKNPTAFYLCASSPGLTGRGQYFGPGTRLTVT.

This clone was recorded many times. This chain links TRBV19 with TRBJ2-5, with D possibly matching TRBD2 (5 bases). Trimming cost V 2 bases and J 3 bases, with 13 bases left between them. The CDR3 contains 15 residues. Germline V gene sequence: CDR1 LNHDA, CDR2 SQIVND (reference sequence). CDR3 coding DNA: TGTGCCAGTAGTATAAGCCGGGGTACCAAAGAGACCCAGTACTTC. Translation gives CASSISRGTKETQYF.

This clone was detected ten times or more. The chain uses TRBV7-9 and TRBJ2-7; no reliable D call. V lost 2 bases, J lost 1 base, and 3 bases lay in between. CDR1 SEHNR and CDR2 FQNEAQ come from the germline V gene (reference sequence). The CDR3 runs to 12 residues. The CDR3 is CASSLTSYEQYF. CDR3 nucleotides: TGTGCCAGCAGCTTAACTTCCTACGAGCAGTACTTC.

The sample holds one count of this clone. The chain carries TRBV9 and TRBJ1-1; D gene ambiguous. The CDR3 contains 14 residues. V was clipped by 2 bases and J by 5 bases, with 13 bases between them. Germline CDR1 is SGDLS and CDR2 is YYNGEE. CDR3 nucleotide sequence: TGTGCCAGCAGCGTCGGAGGCTATGGGACTGAAGCTTTCTTT. The encoded protein is CASSVGGYGTEAFF.

This chain links TRBV25-1 with TRBJ2-7; maybe TRBD2 (5 bases). The CDR3 spans 13 residues. Germline CDR1 reads MGHDK; CDR2 reads SYGVNS. With 4 bases removed from V and 4 bases from J, the gap between germline ends came to 11 bases. CDR3 in DNA: TGTGCCAGCAGTGCCGGAGGAGCTTACGAGCAGTACTTC. The encoded protein is CASSAGGAYEQYF.

Points on this clone: A single base is all that separates this from a far larger clone, so a read error is likely. Other DNA sequences in this specimen translate into the identical CDR3. The chain combines TRBV6-1 with TRBJ2-3; 12 positions match TRBD2. V shed 6 bases and J 4 bases; nucleotides not matched to a gene: 5. Germline assignment: CDR1 MNHNS and CDR2 SASEGT. The CDR3 loop spans 15 amino acids. The CDR3 DNA is TGTGCCAGCAGCGCACTAGCGGGAGGACCAGATACGCAGTATTTT. Encoded protein: CASSALAGGPDTQYF.

As regards this clone: Other DNA sequences in the sample encode the same CDR3. The rearrangement uses TRBV25-1 and TRBJ2-7; D is unresolved. The CDR3 is made up of 11 amino acids. V was cut by 1 base and J by 6 bases, with 4 bases left in between. The V gene's germline CDR1 is MGHDK and CDR2 SYGVNS. CDR3 bases: TGTGCCAGCAGTGAATCAAGCGAGCAGTACTTC. The encoded protein is CASSESSEQYF.

Here the CDR3 reads CASSIGGAYNEQFF. The DNA for the CDR3 is TGTGCCAGTAGTATAGGGGGAGCCTACAATGAGCAGTTCTTC. The chain is built from TRBV19 and TRBJ2-1; weak D call: TRBD2 (5 bases). V lost 1 base, J lost 2 bases, and 6 bases lay in between. The length of the CDR3 is 14 residues. CDR1 and CDR2 (germline): LNHDA, SQIVND (reference sequence).

The J gene is TRBJ2-2, the V gene TRBV5-1; 8 bases map to TRBD2. The J segment lost 6 bases and the V segment lost 9 bases, leaving 16 bases of the junction unmatched. CDR1 and CDR2 (germline): SGHRS, YFSETQ. The CDR3 is 16 residues long. CDR3 region: CATQISGTTSSGELFF. CDR3 bases: TGCGCCACACAAATTAGCGGGACTACCTCCTCCGGGGAGCTGTTTTTT.

At least ten counts were recorded for this clone. This chain joins TRBV6-5 and TRBJ1-1, with D perhaps TRBD1 (6 bases). Germline values: CDR1 MNHEY, CDR2 SVGAGI. The CDR3 covers 15 residues. Deletions cut 5 bases from V and 6 bases from J, with 19 bases between. CDR3 sequence: CASSPPADRPAEAFF. The DNA of the CDR3 is TGTGCCAGCAGTCCCCCGGCTGACAGGCCCGCTGAAGCTTTCTTT.